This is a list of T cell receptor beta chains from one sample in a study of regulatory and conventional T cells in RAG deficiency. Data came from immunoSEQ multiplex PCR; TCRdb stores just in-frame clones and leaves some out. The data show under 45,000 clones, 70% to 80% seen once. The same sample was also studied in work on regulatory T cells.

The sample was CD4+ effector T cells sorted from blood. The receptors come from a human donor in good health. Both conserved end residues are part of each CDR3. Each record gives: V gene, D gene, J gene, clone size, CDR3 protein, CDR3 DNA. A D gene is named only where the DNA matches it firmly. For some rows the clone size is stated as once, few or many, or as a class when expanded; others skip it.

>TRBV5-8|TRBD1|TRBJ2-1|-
CASSLQGARYNEQFF
TGTGCCAGCAGCTTGCAGGGGGCAAGGTACAATGAGCAGTTCTTC
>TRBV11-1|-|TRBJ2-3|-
CASSLGGINTDTQYF
TGTGCCAGCAGCTTAGGCGGGATTAACACAGATACGCAGTATTTT
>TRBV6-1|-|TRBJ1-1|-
CASSEAPGRGDTEAFF
TGTGCCAGCAGTGAAGCGCCTGGCCGAGGGGACACTGAAGCTTTCTTT
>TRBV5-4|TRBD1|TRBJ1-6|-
CASSPGQGANNSPLHF
TGTGCCAGCAGCCCGGGACAGGGGGCGAATAATTCACCCCTCCACTTT
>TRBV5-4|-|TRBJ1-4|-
CASSLSTTNEKLFF
TGTGCCAGCAGCTTGAGTACAACTAATGAAAAACTGTTTTTT
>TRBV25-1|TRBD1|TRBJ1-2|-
CASSVGQGRGYTF
TGTGCCAGCAGTGTAGGACAGGGAAGAGGCTACACCTTC
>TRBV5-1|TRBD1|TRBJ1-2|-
CASSLGQGANYGYTF
TGCGCCAGCAGCTTGGGCCAGGGGGCGAACTATGGCTACACCTTC
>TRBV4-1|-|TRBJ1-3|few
CASSLLGIRNTIYF
TGCGCCAGCAGCCTCCTCGGGATACGGAACACCATATATTTT
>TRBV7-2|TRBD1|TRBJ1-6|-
CASSFSLGTGANNSPLHF
TGTGCCAGCAGCTTCTCATTGGGAACAGGGGCCAACAATTCACCCCTCCACTTT
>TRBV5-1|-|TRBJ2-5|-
CASSLESGRETQYF
TGCGCCAGCAGCTTGGAATCCGGGAGAGAGACCCAGTACTTC
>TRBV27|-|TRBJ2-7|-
CASRPAGSPSYEQYF
TGTGCCAGCAGACCAGCCGGGTCCCCATCCTACGAGCAGTACTTC
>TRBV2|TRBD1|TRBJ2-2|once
CASSDKGGHTGELFF
TGTGCCAGCAGTGACAAAGGGGGCCACACCGGGGAGCTGTTTTTT
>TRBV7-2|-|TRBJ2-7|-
CASSLTTGSYEQYF
TGTGCCAGCAGCTTAACAACAGGGAGCTACGAGCAGTACTTC
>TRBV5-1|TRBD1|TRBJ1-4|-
CASSWDRGEKLFF
TGCGCCAGCAGTTGGGACAGGGGTGAAAAACTGTTTTTT
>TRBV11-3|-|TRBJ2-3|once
CASSLTPASRGDTQYF
TGTGCCAGCAGCTTAACCCCCGCGTCTAGGGGGGATACGCAGTATTTT
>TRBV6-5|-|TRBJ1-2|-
CASSYSGNPIVYGYTF
TGTGCCAGCAGTTACTCAGGAAACCCGATTGTCTATGGCTACACCTTC
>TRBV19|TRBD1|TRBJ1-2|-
CASSVGQVNGEGYTF
TGTGCCAGTAGTGTGGGACAGGTCAATGGAGAAGGCTACACCTTC
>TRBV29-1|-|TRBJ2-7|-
CSVTQGIGYEQYF
TGCAGCGTCACCCAGGGTATCGGCTACGAGCAGTACTTC
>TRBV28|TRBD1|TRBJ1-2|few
CASSVQGKGYTF
TGTGCCAGCAGTGTACAGGGGAAAGGCTACACCTTC
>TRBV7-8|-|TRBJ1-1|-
CASSNYGDTEAFF
TGTGCCAGCAGCAACTACGGGGACACTGAAGCTTTCTTT
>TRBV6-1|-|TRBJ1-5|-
CASRAGDYHNQPQHF
TGTGCCAGCAGGGCGGGAGATTATCACAATCAGCCCCAGCATTTT
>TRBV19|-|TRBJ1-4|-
CASTMWGDEKLFF
TGTGCCAGTACTATGTGGGGGGATGAAAAACTGTTTTTT
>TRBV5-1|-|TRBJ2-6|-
CASSDSGSGANVLTF
TGCGCCAGCTCCGATTCGGGTTCTGGGGCCAACGTCCTGACTTTC
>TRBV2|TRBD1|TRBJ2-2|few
CASRRQQGTATGELFF
TGTGCCAGCAGGAGGCAACAGGGGACGGCCACCGGGGAGCTGTTTTTT
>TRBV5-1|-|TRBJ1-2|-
CASSFDTLPWGGYTF
TGCGCCAGCAGCTTCGACACCCTCCCTTGGGGTGGCTACACCTTC
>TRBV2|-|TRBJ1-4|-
CASTGTFNEKLFF
TGTGCCAGCACAGGGACTTTTAATGAAAAACTGTTTTTT
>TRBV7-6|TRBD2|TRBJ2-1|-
CASSPGTSGGNEQFF
TGTGCCAGCAGCCCCGGGACTAGCGGGGGGAATGAGCAGTTCTTC
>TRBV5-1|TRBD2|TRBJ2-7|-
CASSPRASGGEEQYF
TGCGCCAGCAGCCCACGGGCTAGCGGGGGGGAAGAGCAGTACTTC
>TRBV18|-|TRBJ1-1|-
CASSPPGAVMNTEAFF
TGTGCCAGCTCACCACCCGGGGCAGTCATGAACACTGAAGCTTTCTTT
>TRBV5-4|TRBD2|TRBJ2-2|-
CASSSSGGNTGELFF
TGTGCCAGCAGCTCAAGCGGGGGGAACACCGGGGAGCTGTTTTTT
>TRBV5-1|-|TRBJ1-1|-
CASSPQTGKTEAFF
TGCGCCAGCAGCCCGCAAACGGGAAAGACTGAAGCTTTCTTT
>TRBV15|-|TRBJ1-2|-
CATSRDSGYYGYTF
TGTGCCACCAGCAGAGATTCTGGATACTATGGCTACACCTTC
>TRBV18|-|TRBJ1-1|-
CASSPYTGRMNTEAFF
TGTGCCAGCTCACCGTACACGGGACGGATGAACACTGAAGCTTTCTTT
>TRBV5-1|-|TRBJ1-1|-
CASSLETGGRAFF
TGCGCCAGCAGCTTGGAGACAGGCGGGCGAGCTTTCTTT
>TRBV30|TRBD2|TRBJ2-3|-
CAWSEGLARLGTQYF
TGTGCCTGGAGCGAGGGACTAGCGAGATTGGGCACGCAGTATTTT
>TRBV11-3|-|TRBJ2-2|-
CASSPDRPGNTGELFF
TGTGCCAGCAGCCCCGATCGTCCAGGAAACACCGGGGAGCTGTTTTTT
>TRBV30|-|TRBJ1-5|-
CAWSHQGFNQPQHF
TGTGCCTGGAGTCACCAGGGCTTCAATCAGCCCCAGCATTTT
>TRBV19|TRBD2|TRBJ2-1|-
CASSISRAGTYNEQFF
TGTGCCAGTAGTATTAGCCGAGCGGGAACCTACAATGAGCAGTTCTTC
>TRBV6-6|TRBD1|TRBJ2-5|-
CASSYWAGGGQETQYF
TGTGCCAGCAGTTATTGGGCAGGGGGCGGTCAAGAGACCCAGTACTTC
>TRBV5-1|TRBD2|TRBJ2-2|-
CASSAQLAGGAGELFF
TGCGCCAGCAGCGCGCAACTAGCGGGGGGAGCCGGGGAGCTGTTTTTT
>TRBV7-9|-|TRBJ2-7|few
CASSLDHEQYF
TGTGCCAGCAGCTTAGATCACGAGCAGTACTTC
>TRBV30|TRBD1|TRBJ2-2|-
CAWTMGQSTGELFF
TGTGCCTGGACGATGGGACAGAGCACCGGGGAGCTGTTTTTT
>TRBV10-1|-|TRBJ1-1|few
CASSESQGKAFF
TGCGCCAGCAGTGAGTCTCAGGGGAAAGCTTTCTTT
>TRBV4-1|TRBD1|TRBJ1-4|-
CASRRTGEGKLFF
TGCGCCAGCAGGAGGACAGGGGAAGGAAAACTGTTTTTT
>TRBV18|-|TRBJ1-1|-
CASSPEDPTNTEAFF
TGTGCCAGCTCACCTGAGGACCCGACGAACACTGAAGCTTTCTTT
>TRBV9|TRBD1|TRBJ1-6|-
CASSVDGGQGDSPLHF
TGTGCCAGCAGCGTAGACGGGGGACAGGGTGATTCACCCCTCCACTTT
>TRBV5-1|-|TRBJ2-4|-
CASSLNRDIAKNIQYF
TGCGCCAGCAGCTTAAACAGAGACATAGCCAAAAACATTCAGTACTTC
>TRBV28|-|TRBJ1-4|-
CATGGGSVEKLFF
TGTGCCACCGGAGGGGGGTCCGTTGAAAAACTGTTTTTT
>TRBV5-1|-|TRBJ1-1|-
CASSLVAGQNTEAFF
TGCGCCAGCAGCTTGGTGGCGGGACAGAACACTGAAGCTTTCTTT
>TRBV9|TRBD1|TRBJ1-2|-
CASSPGTGGGWANYGYTF
TGTGCCAGCAGCCCAGGGACAGGGGGCGGATGGGCTAACTATGGCTACACCTTC